These T cell receptor beta chains were read from a single sample in a study of T cell responses to AZD1222 COVID-19 vaccine. Profiled with immunoSEQ multiplex PCR; TCRdb holds only in-frame clones, not every one. The repertoire consists of about 160,000 clones, with roughly nine tenths occurring once and the leading ten covering under 2.5%. The specimen was peripheral blood, collected on day 0 of AZD1222 vaccination. Every receptor here comes from an adult in good health. Both conserved end residues are part of each CDR3. A D gene is named only where the DNA matches it firmly. Some rows mark clone size as missing; the rest say once, few, many or name a class of expanded clone.

>NA|TRBJ1-2|TRBV19|NA
CASSIRMGTGYTF
TGTGCCAGTAGTATACGGATGGGGACTGGCTACACCTTC
>NA|TRBJ2-7|TRBV5-5|NA
CASSSEYTGLGHYEQYF
TGTGCCAGCAGCTCGGAATATACGGGACTGGGGCACTACGAGCAGTACTTC
>once|TRBJ1-1|TRBV4-1|NA
CASSQDLDRGTEAFF
TGCGCCAGCAGCCAGGACCTGGACAGAGGAACTGAAGCTTTCTTT
>NA|TRBJ1-1|TRBV11-2|TRBD1
CASSFKTGAPNRNTEAFF
TGTGCCAGCAGCTTTAAAACAGGGGCGCCGAATCGGAACACTGAAGCTTTCTTT
>NA|TRBJ1-2|TRBV5-1|NA
CASSPPYTNYGYTF
TGCGCCAGCAGTCCCCCATACACTAACTATGGCTACACCTTC
>NA|TRBJ1-2|TRBV30|NA
CAWSVNSGRRLPGYTF
TGTGCCTGGAGTGTAAATTCCGGCAGGCGACTGCCTGGCTACACCTTC
>NA|TRBJ1-1|TRBV19|NA
CASSPSRGAGAEAFF
TGTGCCAGTAGTCCTTCCAGGGGTGCAGGGGCTGAAGCTTTCTTT
>NA|TRBJ2-5|TRBV28|TRBD1
CASSPIGTAIQETQYF
TGTGCCAGCAGTCCGATCGGGACAGCTATTCAAGAGACCCAGTACTTC
>NA|TRBJ1-1|TRBV4-3|NA
CASSQDRVTTEAFF
TGCGCCAGCAGCCAAGACAGGGTTACCACTGAAGCTTTCTTT
>NA|TRBJ2-3|TRBV19|TRBD2
CASSKLAGVTSTDTQYF
TGTGCCAGTAGTAAACTAGCGGGGGTTACTAGCACAGATACGCAGTATTTT
>once|TRBJ2-2|TRBV7-3|NA
CASSLEGSYGELFF
TGTGCCAGCAGCCTCGAGGGATCATACGGGGAGCTGTTTTTT
>NA|TRBJ1-1|TRBV28|NA
CASSLFPTGNTEAFF
TGTGCCAGCAGTTTATTCCCGACAGGGAACACTGAAGCTTTCTTT
>NA|TRBJ1-6|TRBV7-2|NA
CASTQGQTYNSPLHF
TGTGCCAGCACCCAAGGACAGACTTATAATTCACCCCTCCACTTT
>NA|TRBJ1-5|TRBV5-1|NA
CASSFGGSNQPQHF
TGCGCCAGCAGCTTTGGGGGGAGCAATCAGCCCCAGCATTTT
>once|TRBJ1-3|TRBV11-2|NA
CASSRGTAGNTIYF
TGTGCCAGCAGCCGCGGGACTGCAGGGAACACCATATATTTT
>NA|TRBJ2-1|TRBV28|NA
CASRPGGLGNEQFF
TGTGCCAGCAGGCCCGGGGGGCTGGGGAATGAGCAGTTCTTC
>NA|TRBJ2-7|TRBV19|TRBD1
CASAEGTGGYEQYF
TGTGCCAGTGCCGAGGGGACAGGGGGCTACGAGCAGTACTTC
>NA|TRBJ2-7|TRBV6-4|NA
CASSEARGSEQYF
TGTGCCAGCAGTGAAGCCAGGGGTAGCGAGCAGTACTTC
>few|TRBJ1-5|TRBV30|NA
CAWSVGTFTNQPQHF
TGTGCCTGGAGTGTAGGAACTTTTACCAATCAGCCCCAGCATTTT
>NA|TRBJ1-5|TRBV6-6|NA
CASSYPGRTTQPQHF
TGTGCCAGCAGTTACCCCGGGCGAACCACTCAGCCCCAGCATTTT
>once|TRBJ2-1|TRBV9|TRBD2
CASSVPGSGSGNEQFF
TGTGCCAGCAGCGTTCCGGGCAGCGGGAGTGGCAATGAGCAGTTCTTC
>NA|TRBJ1-2|TRBV28|NA
CASSRGGYTF
TGTGCCAGCAGTCGCGGCGGCTACACCTTC
>NA|TRBJ1-1|TRBV11-2|TRBD1
CASSLSGTGIAEAFF
TGTGCCAGCAGCCTATCCGGGACAGGGATTGCTGAAGCTTTCTTT
>NA|TRBJ2-6|TRBV28|NA
CASRSQGSSGANVLTF
TGTGCCAGCAGAAGTCAGGGTAGCTCTGGGGCCAACGTCCTGACTTTC
>NA|TRBJ2-7|TRBV19|TRBD2
CASSSPVLAGVSYEQYF
TGTGCCAGTAGTAGCCCGGTACTAGCGGGTGTTTCCTACGAGCAGTACTTC
>once|TRBJ1-1|TRBV2|NA
CASSVGSDTEAFF
TGTGCCAGCAGTGTAGGGTCTGACACTGAAGCTTTCTTT
>few|TRBJ1-2|TRBV5-1|TRBD1
CASSSGQAAGYTF
TGCGCCAGCAGCTCGGGACAGGCGGCGGGCTACACCTTC
>once|TRBJ1-2|TRBV6-6|NA
CASSPHQAAPTNYGYTF
TGTGCCAGCAGTCCTCACCAGGCGGCCCCAACTAACTATGGCTACACCTTC
>NA|TRBJ1-1|TRBV4-3|TRBD1
CASSQEWGDSNTEAFF
TGCGCCAGCAGCCAAGAATGGGGGGACAGCAACACTGAAGCTTTCTTT
>once|TRBJ1-2|TRBV24-1|TRBD1
CATSDSRGDRAIYGYTF
TGTGCCACCAGTGATTCAAGAGGGGACAGGGCGATATATGGCTACACCTTC
>NA|TRBJ2-7|TRBV10-3|NA
CAISDPKWPYEQYF
TGTGCCATCAGTGACCCCAAGTGGCCGTACGAGCAGTACTTC
>once|TRBJ2-7|TRBV19|NA
CASSIAEGVSYEQYF
TGTGCCAGTAGTATAGCCGAGGGGGTCTCCTACGAGCAGTACTTC
>NA|TRBJ1-1|TRBV6-2/TRBV6-3|TRBD1
CASSYSTGGTEAFF
TGTGCCAGCAGTTATAGCACAGGGGGAACTGAAGCTTTCTTT
>NA|TRBJ2-3|TRBV28|TRBD2
CASSYRLAASDTQYF
TGTGCCAGCAGTTACCGACTAGCGGCCTCAGATACGCAGTATTTT
>NA|TRBJ2-3|TRBV29-1|NA
CSSGDSQYF
TGCAGCTCTGGGGATTCGCAGTATTTT
>NA|TRBJ2-5|TRBV20-1|NA
CSARGGTQYF
TGCAGTGCTAGAGGGGGGACCCAGTACTTC
>NA|TRBJ1-5|TRBV28|TRBD1
CASSGGQSLDQPQHF
TGTGCCAGCAGTGGGGGACAGTCCCTAGATCAGCCCCAGCATTTT
>NA|TRBJ1-2|TRBV3-1/TRBV3-2|TRBD1
CASSHVTGARGYTF
TGTGCCAGCAGCCACGTGACAGGGGCCAGGGGCTACACCTTC
>NA|TRBJ1-2|TRBV27|TRBD1
CASRRQGGYYGYTF
TGTGCCAGCAGGCGGCAGGGGGGATACTATGGCTACACCTTC
>NA|TRBJ2-7|TRBV18|TRBD1
CASSPVLPNRGQGYEQYF
TGTGCCAGCTCACCGGTTCTTCCAAACAGGGGCCAGGGTTACGAGCAGTACTTC
>NA|TRBJ2-7|TRBV19|NA
CASSMLTGTSTGEQYF
TGTGCCAGTAGTATGCTTACCGGGACTTCTACCGGTGAGCAGTACTTC
>NA|TRBJ2-7|TRBV6-5|NA
CAAGLGSYEQYF
TGTGCCGCAGGTCTCGGTTCCTACGAGCAGTACTTC
>NA|TRBJ2-1|TRBV19|NA
CASSLTNNEQFF
TGTGCCAGTAGTCTTACCAACAATGAGCAGTTCTTC
>NA|TRBJ1-1|TRBV6-5|NA
CASSYAGGNTEAFF
TGTGCCAGCAGTTACGCGGGGGGGAACACTGAAGCTTTCTTT
>NA|TRBJ1-2|TRBV19|NA
CASSIRDRNYGYTF
TGTGCCAGTAGTATCCGAGACAGAAACTATGGCTACACCTTC
>NA|TRBJ2-6|TRBV9|NA
CASSVDAVSGANVLTF
TGTGCCAGCAGCGTAGACGCCGTCTCTGGGGCCAACGTCCTGACTTTC